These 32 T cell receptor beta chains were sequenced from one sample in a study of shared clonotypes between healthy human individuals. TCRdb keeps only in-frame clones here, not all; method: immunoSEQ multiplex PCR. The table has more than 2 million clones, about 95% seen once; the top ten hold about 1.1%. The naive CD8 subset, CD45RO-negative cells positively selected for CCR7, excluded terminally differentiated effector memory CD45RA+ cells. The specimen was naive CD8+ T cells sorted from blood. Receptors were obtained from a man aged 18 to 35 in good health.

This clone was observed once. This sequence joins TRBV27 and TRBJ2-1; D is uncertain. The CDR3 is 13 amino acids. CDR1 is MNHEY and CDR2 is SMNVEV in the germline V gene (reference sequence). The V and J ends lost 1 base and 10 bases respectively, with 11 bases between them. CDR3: CASSLWQDGEQFF. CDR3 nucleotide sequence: TGTGCCAGCAGTTTATGGCAGGATGGAGAGCAGTTCTTC.

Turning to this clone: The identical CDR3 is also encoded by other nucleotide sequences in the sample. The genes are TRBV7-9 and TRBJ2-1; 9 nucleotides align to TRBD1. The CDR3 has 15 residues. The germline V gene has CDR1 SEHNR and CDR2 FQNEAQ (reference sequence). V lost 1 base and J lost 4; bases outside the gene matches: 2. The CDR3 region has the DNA TGTGCCAGCAGCTTAGTAGGGACAGGGTACAATGAGCAGTTCTTC. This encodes CASSLVGTGYNEQFF.

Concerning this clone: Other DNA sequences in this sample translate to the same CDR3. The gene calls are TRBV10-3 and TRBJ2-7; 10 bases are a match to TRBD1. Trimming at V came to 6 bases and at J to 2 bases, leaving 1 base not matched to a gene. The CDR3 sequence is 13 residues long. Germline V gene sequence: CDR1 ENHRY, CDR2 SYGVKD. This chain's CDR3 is CAISGQGAYEQYF. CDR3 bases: TGTGCCATCAGCGGACAGGGGGCCTACGAGCAGTACTTC.

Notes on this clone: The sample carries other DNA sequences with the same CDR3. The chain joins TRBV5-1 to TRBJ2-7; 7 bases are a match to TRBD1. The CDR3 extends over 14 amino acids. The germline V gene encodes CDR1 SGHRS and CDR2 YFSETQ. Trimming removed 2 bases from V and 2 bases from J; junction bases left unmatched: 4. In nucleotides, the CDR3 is TGCGCCAGCAGCTTAGGGGACAGTACCTACGAGCAGTACTTC. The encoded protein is CASSLGDSTYEQYF.

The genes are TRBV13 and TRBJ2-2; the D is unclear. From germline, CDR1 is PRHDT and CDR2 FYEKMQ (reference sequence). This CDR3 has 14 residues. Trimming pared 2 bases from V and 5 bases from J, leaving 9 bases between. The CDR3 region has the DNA TGTGCCAGCAGCTTACGTCTGAGGACCGGGGAGCTGTTTTTT. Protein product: CASSLRLRTGELFF.

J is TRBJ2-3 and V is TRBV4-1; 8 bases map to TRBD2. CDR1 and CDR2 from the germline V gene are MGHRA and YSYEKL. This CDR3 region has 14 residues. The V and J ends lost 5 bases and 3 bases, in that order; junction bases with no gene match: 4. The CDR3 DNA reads TGCGCCAGCAGCTTCCGACTAGCGACAGATACGCAGTATTTT. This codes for CASSFRLATDTQYF.

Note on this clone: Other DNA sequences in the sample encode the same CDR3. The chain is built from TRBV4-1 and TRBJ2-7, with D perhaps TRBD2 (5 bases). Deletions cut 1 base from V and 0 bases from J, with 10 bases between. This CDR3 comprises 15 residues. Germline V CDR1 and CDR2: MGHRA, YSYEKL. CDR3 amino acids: CASSQGPGISYEQYF. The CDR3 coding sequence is TGCGCCAGCAGCCAAGGGCCCGGGATCTCCTACGAGCAGTACTTC.

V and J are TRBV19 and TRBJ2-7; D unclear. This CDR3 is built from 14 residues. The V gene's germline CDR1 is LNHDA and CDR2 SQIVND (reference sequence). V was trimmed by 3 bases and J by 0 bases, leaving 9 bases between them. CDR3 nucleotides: TGTGCCAGTAGTATCTCTCAGTCCTCCTACGAGCAGTACTTC. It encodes CASSISQSSYEQYF.

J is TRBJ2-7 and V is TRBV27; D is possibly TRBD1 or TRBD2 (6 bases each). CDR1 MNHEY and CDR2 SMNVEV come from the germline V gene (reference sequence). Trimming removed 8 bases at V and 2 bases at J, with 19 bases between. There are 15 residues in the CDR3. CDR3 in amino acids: CASQVGAGSTYEQYF. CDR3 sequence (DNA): TGTGCCAGCCAAGTGGGGGCGGGATCAACCTACGAGCAGTACTTC.

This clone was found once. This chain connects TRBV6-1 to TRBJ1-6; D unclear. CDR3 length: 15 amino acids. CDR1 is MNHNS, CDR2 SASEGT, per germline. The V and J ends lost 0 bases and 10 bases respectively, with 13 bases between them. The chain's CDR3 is CASSEAFPVISPLHF. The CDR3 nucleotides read TGTGCCAGCAGTGAAGCGTTTCCAGTCATCTCACCCCTCCACTTT.

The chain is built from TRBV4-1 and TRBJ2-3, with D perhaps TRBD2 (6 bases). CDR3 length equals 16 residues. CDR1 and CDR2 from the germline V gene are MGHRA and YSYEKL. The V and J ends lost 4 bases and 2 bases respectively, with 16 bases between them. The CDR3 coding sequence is TGCGCCAGCAGCCCCGGGTCGGGGACTTCCACAGATACGCAGTATTTT. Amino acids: CASSPGSGTSTDTQYF.

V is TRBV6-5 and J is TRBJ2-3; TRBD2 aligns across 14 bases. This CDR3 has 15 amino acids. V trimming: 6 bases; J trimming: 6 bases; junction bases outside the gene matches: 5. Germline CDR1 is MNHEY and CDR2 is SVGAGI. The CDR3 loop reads CASSPTSGGADTQYF. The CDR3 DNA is TGTGCCAGCAGCCCGACTAGCGGGGGGGCCGATACGCAGTATTTT.

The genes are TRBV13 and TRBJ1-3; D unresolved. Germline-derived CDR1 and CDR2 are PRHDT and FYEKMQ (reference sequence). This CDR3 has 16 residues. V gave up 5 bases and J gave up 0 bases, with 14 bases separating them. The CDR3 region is CASSPSTLPSGNTIYF. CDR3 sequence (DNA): TGTGCCAGCAGCCCGTCGACCCTACCCTCTGGAAACACCATATATTTT.

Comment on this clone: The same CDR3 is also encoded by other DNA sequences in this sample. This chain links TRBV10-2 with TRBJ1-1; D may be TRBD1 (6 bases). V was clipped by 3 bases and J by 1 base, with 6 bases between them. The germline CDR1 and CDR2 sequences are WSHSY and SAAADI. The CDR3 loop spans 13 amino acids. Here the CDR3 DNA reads TGCGCCAGCAGTGAAGGGGGGAACACTGAAGCTTTCTTT. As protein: CASSEGGNTEAFF.

CDR3 protein: CASSWEGEGNEQFF. For the CDR3, the DNA is TGTGCCAGCAGTTGGGAGGGGGAAGGGAATGAGCAGTTCTTC. The rearrangement links TRBV27 to TRBJ2-1; possibly TRBD2 for D (7 bases). V was clipped by 4 bases and J by 7 bases, with 14 bases between them. Germline V gene sequence: CDR1 MNHEY, CDR2 SMNVEV (reference sequence). The CDR3 has 14 residues.

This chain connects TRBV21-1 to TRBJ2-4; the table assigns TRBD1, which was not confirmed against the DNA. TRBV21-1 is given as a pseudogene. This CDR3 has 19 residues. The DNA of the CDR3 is TGTGCCAGCAGCAAAAATTTGGGCAGACCCAGATTAGCCAAAAACATTCAGTACTTC. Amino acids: CASSKNLGRPRLAKNIQYF.

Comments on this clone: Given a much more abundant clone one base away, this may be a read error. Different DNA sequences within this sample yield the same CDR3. The CDR3 loop reads CASSIRDSNQPQHF. The CDR3 nucleotides are TGTGCCAGTAGTATACGGGACAGCAATCAGCCCCAGCATTTT. The chain links TRBV19 to TRBJ1-5, with a possible D match to TRBD1 (5 bases). Trimming took off 2 bases at V and 1 base at J, with 6 bases between the two ends. The V gene's germline CDR1 is LNHDA and CDR2 SQIVND (reference sequence). The CDR3 runs to 14 residues.

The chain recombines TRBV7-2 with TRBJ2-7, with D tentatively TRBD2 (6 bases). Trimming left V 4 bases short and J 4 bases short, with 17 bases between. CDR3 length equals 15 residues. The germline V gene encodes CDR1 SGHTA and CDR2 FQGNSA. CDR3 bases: TGTGCCAGCAGCTACCCAGGAGGGATCCCTTACGAGCAGTACTTC. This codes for CASSYPGGIPYEQYF.

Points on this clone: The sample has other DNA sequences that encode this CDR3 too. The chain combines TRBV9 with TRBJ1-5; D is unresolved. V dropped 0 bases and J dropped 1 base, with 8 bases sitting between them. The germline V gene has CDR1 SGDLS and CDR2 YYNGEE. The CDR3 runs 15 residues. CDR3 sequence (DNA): TGTGCCAGCAGCGTAGGAGGAAACAGCAATCAGCCCCAGCATTTT. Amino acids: CASSVGGNSNQPQHF.

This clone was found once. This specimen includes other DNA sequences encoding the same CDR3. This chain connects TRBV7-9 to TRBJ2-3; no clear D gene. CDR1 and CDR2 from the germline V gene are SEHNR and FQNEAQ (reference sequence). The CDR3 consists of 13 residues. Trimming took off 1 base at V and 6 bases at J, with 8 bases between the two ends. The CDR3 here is CASSLVVSDTQYF. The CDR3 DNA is TGTGCCAGCAGCTTAGTTGTGTCGGATACGCAGTATTTT.

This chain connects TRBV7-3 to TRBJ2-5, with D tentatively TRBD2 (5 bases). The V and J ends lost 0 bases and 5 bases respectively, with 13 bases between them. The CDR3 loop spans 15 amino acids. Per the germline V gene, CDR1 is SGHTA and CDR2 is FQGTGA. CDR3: CASSLTGGRDETQYF. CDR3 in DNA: TGTGCCAGCAGCTTAACTGGAGGCCGGGATGAGACCCAGTACTTC.

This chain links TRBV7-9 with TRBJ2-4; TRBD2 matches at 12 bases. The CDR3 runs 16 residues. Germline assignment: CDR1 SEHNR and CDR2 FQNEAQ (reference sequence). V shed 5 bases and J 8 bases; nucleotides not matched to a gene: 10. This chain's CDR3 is CASSPRLAGVEDIQYF. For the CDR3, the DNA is TGTGCCAGCAGCCCTAGACTAGCGGGAGTCGAGGACATTCAGTACTTC.

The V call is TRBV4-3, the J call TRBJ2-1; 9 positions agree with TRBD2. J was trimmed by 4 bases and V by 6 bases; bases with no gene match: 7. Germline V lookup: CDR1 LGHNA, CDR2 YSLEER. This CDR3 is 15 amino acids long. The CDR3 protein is CASSQLLAGYNEQFF. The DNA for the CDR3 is TGCGCCAGCAGTCAACTCCTAGCGGGATACAATGAGCAGTTCTTC.

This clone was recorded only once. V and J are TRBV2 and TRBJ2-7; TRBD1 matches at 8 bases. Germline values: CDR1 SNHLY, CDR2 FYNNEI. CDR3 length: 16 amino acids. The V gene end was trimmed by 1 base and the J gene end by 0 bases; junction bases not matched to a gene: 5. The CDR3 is CASSEDRDRRSYEQYF. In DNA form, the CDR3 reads TGTGCCAGCAGTGAAGATCGGGACAGGCGCTCCTACGAGCAGTACTTC.

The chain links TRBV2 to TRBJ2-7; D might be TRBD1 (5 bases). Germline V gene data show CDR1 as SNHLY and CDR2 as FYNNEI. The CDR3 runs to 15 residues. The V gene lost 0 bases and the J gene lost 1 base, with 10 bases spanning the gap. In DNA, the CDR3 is TGTGCCAGCAGTGAAGCGCTACAGGTATCCTACGAGCAGTACTTC. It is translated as CASSEALQVSYEQYF.

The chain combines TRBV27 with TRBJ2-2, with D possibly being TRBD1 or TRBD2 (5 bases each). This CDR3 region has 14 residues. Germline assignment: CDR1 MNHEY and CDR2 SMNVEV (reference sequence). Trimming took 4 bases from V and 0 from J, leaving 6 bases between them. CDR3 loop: CASSSGPNTGELFF. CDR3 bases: TGTGCCAGCAGTTCGGGACCGAACACCGGGGAGCTGTTTTTT.

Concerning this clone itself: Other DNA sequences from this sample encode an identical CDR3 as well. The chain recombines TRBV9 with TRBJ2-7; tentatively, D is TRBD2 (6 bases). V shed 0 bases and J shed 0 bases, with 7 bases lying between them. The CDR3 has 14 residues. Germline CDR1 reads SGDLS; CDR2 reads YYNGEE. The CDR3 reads CASSVGGVSYEQYF. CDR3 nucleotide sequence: TGTGCCAGCAGCGTAGGGGGGGTCTCCTACGAGCAGTACTTC.

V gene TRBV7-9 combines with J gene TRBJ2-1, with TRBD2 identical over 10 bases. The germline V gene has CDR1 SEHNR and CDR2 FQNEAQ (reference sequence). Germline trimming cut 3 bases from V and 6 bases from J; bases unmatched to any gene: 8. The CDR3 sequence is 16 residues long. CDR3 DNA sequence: TGTGCCAGCAGCTTTGAAAGCGGGAGGGACCTCAATGAGCAGTTCTTC. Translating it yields CASSFESGRDLNEQFF.

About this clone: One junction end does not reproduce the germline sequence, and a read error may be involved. CDR3 sequence reads: CASSLAGAHNEQFF. CDR3 nucleotide sequence: TGTGCTAGCAGCTTAGCGGGAGCCCACAATGAGCAGTTCTTC. The rearrangement joins TRBV7-7 to TRBJ2-1; 9 bases fit TRBD2. The CDR3 contains 14 residues. In germline, CDR1 is SSHAT, CDR2 FNYEAQ (reference sequence).

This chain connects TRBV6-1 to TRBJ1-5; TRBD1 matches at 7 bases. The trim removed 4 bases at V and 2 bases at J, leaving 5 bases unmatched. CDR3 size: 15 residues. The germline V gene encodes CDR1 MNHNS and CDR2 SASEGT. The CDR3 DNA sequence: TGTGCCAGCAGTGCCGACAGGGATCGCAATCAGCCCCAGCATTTT. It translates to CASSADRDRNQPQHF.

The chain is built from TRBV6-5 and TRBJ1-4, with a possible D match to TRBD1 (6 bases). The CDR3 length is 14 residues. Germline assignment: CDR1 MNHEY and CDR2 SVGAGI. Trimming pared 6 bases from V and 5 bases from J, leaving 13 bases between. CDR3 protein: CASSYREGNEKLFF. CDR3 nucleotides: TGTGCCAGCAGCTACAGGGAGGGGAATGAAAAACTGTTTTTT.

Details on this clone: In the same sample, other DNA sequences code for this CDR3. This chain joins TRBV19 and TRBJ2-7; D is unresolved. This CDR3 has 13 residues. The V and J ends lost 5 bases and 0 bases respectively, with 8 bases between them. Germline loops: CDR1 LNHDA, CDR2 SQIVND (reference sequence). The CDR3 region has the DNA TGTGCCAGTAGTTATGGGGTCTCCTACGAGCAGTACTTC. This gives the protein CASSYGVSYEQYF.